Below, 19 T cell receptor beta chains from the same sample are listed, as sequenced in a study of spatial heterogeneity in lung cancer (dated by TCRdb to the late 2010s). The library was obtained by 5' RACE. The run used a NextSeq 500. TCRdb trimmed public reads at Q25 via fastp, called clones via MiXCR and kept in-frame beta chains. CDR3 protein sequences are deduplicated, and each keeps its most common genes and DNA. For this sample there are 2,000 to 3,000 distinct CDR3 sequences; about a fifth appear just once. The top ten constitute 24% of the sample. Explained via the paper, the time point label denotes: sample taken at primary tumor resection. Study-wide findings and limitations: The number of expanded intratumoral alpha and beta TCRs correlated with the tumor nonsynonymous mutation count.

The antigens these receptors bind are not known. Sequencing was performed on lung tumor tissue, taken at surgery. The receptors come from a male donor with early-stage non-small cell lung cancer.

This clonotype was seen only a few times. With the library built for alpha chains, this beta chain is off target and its frequency is not meaningful. The V and J genes are TRBV3-1 and TRBJ2-5, with TRBD2 matching 13 bases. The CDR3 loop spans 17 amino acids. CDR1 LGHDT and CDR2 YNNKEL come from the germline V gene (reference sequence). V dropped 3 bases and J dropped 0; count of bases not matched to a gene: 4. This CDR3 is CASSHWTSGGNQETQYF. DNA of the CDR3: TGTGCCAGCAGCCATTGGACTAGCGGGGGCAACCAAGAGACCCAGTACTTC.

In this sample, this clonotype turned up a few times. This beta chain represents an off-target read in a library built for alpha chains; its size is of limited meaning. The chain recombines TRBV27 with TRBJ2-3; 13 nucleotides agree with TRBD2. Germline loops: CDR1 MNHEY, CDR2 SMNVEV (reference sequence). CDR3 length equals 18 residues. V lost 5 bases to trimming and J lost 2 bases; unmatched junction nucleotides: 10. CDR3 DNA sequence: TGTGCCAGCAGTGCCCGTCGACTAGCGGGGGGACTCACAGATACGCAGTATTTT. It specifies CASSARRLAGGLTDTQYF.

This clonotype is deemed medium-sized. This beta chain came through as a stray read in a library set up for alpha chains, and its size says little. The chain recombines TRBV6-5 with TRBJ1-5; 7 nucleotides match TRBD1. After removal of 6 bases from V and 6 bases from J, the junction contained 14 bases not matched to a gene. The germline V gene has CDR1 MNHEY and CDR2 SVGAGI. The CDR3 length is 16 residues. CDR3 sequence (DNA): TGTGCCAGCAGACGCCTAGCGACAGGGTTTGCTCAGCCCCAGCATTTT. This codes for CASRRLATGFAQPQHF.

This clonotype was counted between two and nine times. With the library built for alpha chains, this beta chain is off target and its frequency is not meaningful. The genes are TRBV5-4 and TRBJ2-2; unclear D gene. The germline V and J ends were trimmed by 0 bases and 6 bases, with 6 bases remaining between them. CDR3 length equals 13 residues. Germline V gene lookup returns CDR1 SGHNT and CDR2 YYREEE (reference sequence). The CDR3: CASSLVAAGELFF. The CDR3 DNA is TGTGCCAGCAGCTTGGTGGCGGCCGGGGAGCTGTTTTTT.

This clonotype has ten or more counts. As an off-target read in a library built for alpha chains, this beta chain has a frequency of little significance. The chain uses TRBV7-2 and TRBJ2-7; TRBD2 aligns across 7 bases. Germline CDR1 SGHTA, CDR2 FQGNSA. Losses at the gene ends were 5 bases for V and 2 bases for J; bases not matched to a gene: 12. The CDR3 sequence is 16 residues long. CDR3 residues: CASSVPTSSETYEQYF. CDR3 nucleotide sequence: TGTGCCAGCAGCGTCCCGACTAGCAGCGAGACCTACGAGCAGTACTTC.

Concerning this clonotype: Found in a library prepared for alpha chains, this beta chain is an off-target read, and its abundance has little meaning. The rearrangement joins TRBV12-3 or TRBV12-4 to TRBJ1-1, with TRBD1 as a possible D gene (5 bases). The CDR3 spans 15 residues. Trimming took off 4 bases at V and 0 bases at J, with 12 bases between the two ends. The CDR3 nucleotides are TGTGCCAGCAGTTACCTAGGACACCTGAACACTGAAGCTTTCTTT. The encoded protein is CASSYLGHLNTEAFF.

This clonotype is medium-sized within its sample. For a library built for alpha chains, this beta chain is a stray read; little rests on its size. The chain is built from TRBV6-5 and TRBJ1-4; 10 nucleotides agree with TRBD1. Per germline, CDR1 MNHEY and CDR2 SVGAGI. The V and J ends lost 0 bases and 2 bases, in that order; junction bases with no gene match: 6. The CDR3 covers 18 residues. CDR3 sequence reads: CASSYSRDRGTTNEKLFF. The CDR3 bases are TGTGCCAGCAGTTACTCGCGGGACAGGGGTACTACTAATGAAAAACTGTTTTTT.

This clonotype is labeled medium-sized. Because the library targeted alpha chains, this beta chain is an off-target read whose size means little. This chain uses TRBV12-3 or TRBV12-4 with TRBJ2-3, with D tentatively TRBD2 (5 bases). There are 14 residues in the CDR3. V gave up 4 bases and J gave up 2 bases, with 10 bases separating them. The CDR3 DNA reads as TGTGCCAGCAGTTCCGGACTTATCACAGATACGCAGTATTTT. Amino acids: CASSSGLITDTQYF.

This clonotype has more than one count but fewer than ten. This beta chain came through as a stray read in a library set up for alpha chains, and its size says little. V usage is TRBV5-5 and J usage is TRBJ1-5; TRBD1 might be the D (5 bases). The CDR3 length is 13 residues. Germline V gene sequence: CDR1 SGHKS, CDR2 YYEKEE (reference sequence). The ends were cut back, 0 bases at V and 5 bases at J, with 6 bases in the middle. The CDR3 DNA sequence: TGTGCCAGCAGCTTGGAACAGGATCAGCCCCAGCATTTT. Protein sequence: CASSLEQDQPQHF. The whole variable domain, remainder taken from reference TRBV5-5 and TRBJ1-5, is DAGVTQSPTHLIKTRGQQVTLRCSPISGHKSVSWYQQVLGQGPQFIFQYYEKEERGRGNFPDRFSARQFPNYSSELNVNALLLGDSALYLCASSLEQDQPQHFGDGTRLSIL.

With regard to this clonotype: This beta chain is a stray read from a library made for alpha chains; its abundance is not meaningful. This chain's CDR3 is CASSLARRNYGYTF. The CDR3 region has the DNA TGTGCCAGCAGTTTAGCGCGCAGGAACTATGGCTACACCTTC. This chain connects TRBV12-3 or TRBV12-4 to TRBJ1-2; no clear D gene. V lost 0 bases and J lost 2, with 7 bases in between. CDR3 length equals 14 residues.

With regard to this clonotype: This beta chain is an off-target read within a library intended for alpha chains, so its frequency means little. V gene TRBV12-3 or TRBV12-4 combines with J gene TRBJ2-2; D possibly corresponds to TRBD1 (6 bases). CDR3 length: 15 residues. Trimming stripped 2 bases from V and 7 bases from J, with 14 bases between. CDR3 amino acids: CASSLTQGMCGELFF. In DNA, the CDR3 is TGTGCCAGCAGTTTAACTCAGGGGATGTGCGGGGAGCTGTTTTTT.

Ten or more counts support this clonotype. This beta chain is off target for a library built for alpha chains, so its abundance means little. V usage is TRBV6-5 and J usage is TRBJ1-1; D not certain. V gave up 0 bases and J gave up 12 bases, with 17 bases separating them. CDR1 MNHEY and CDR2 SVGAGI come from the germline V gene. The CDR3 consists of 14 residues. CDR3 sequence (DNA): TGTGCCAGCAGTTACTCAGGAGCTCAGCCTGCAACTTTCTTT. Amino acids: CASSYSGAQPATFF.

Of note for this clonotype: This beta chain turned up in a library designed for alpha chains; as an off-target read, its abundance says little. The rearrangement joins TRBV29-1 to TRBJ2-3, with TRBD2 as a possible D gene (5 bases). This CDR3 is built from 11 residues. Germline CDR1 reads SQVTM; CDR2 reads ANQGSEA. V was pared by 8 bases and J by 1 base, with 7 bases between. CDR3 sequence: CSLRGTDTQYF. CDR3 coding DNA: TGCAGCCTGCGGGGCACAGATACGCAGTATTTT.

Note on this clonotype: The size of this beta chain means little, since it is a stray read in a library made for alpha chains. The chain recombines TRBV20-1 with TRBJ2-7; the D is unclear. V was cut by 7 bases and J by 5 bases, with 18 bases left in between. The CDR3 totals 13 residues. Looked up from germline, CDR1 is DFQATT and CDR2 is SNEGSKA (reference sequence). The CDR3 is CSVLPGPGHEQYF. The CDR3 nucleotides read TGCAGTGTCTTACCGGGCCCAGGCCACGAGCAGTACTTC.

In its sample, this clonotype was seen a few times. The size of this beta chain means little, since it is a stray read in a library made for alpha chains. J is TRBJ2-1 and V is TRBV6-1; 8 bases map to TRBD2. The trim removed 6 bases at V and 4 bases at J, leaving 8 bases unmatched. Germline CDR1 and CDR2: MNHNS and SASEGT. There are 15 residues in the CDR3. The CDR3 reads CASSIGGGQYNEQFF. The CDR3 bases are TGTGCCAGCAGCATAGGCGGGGGGCAATACAATGAGCAGTTCTTC.

This clonotype has a count of ten or more. This beta chain represents an off-target read in a library built for alpha chains; its size is of limited meaning. The chain has TRBV19 and TRBJ2-3; 10 bases are shared with TRBD2. The V and J ends lost 5 bases and 3 bases, in that order; junction bases with no gene match: 2. CDR1 is LNHDA, CDR2 SQIVND, per germline (reference sequence). The length of the CDR3 is 14 residues. The CDR3 here is CASSPTSGTDTQYF. The CDR3 DNA reads as TGTGCCAGTAGTCCGACTAGCGGGACAGATACGCAGTATTTT.

This clonotype is medium-sized by share. Because the library targeted alpha chains, this beta chain is an off-target read whose size means little. The chain couples TRBV6-2 or TRBV6-3 to TRBJ1-1, with unresolved D. Germline V gives CDR1 MNHEY, CDR2 SVGEGT. Deletions cut 4 bases from V and 0 bases from J, with 9 bases between. The CDR3 runs to 14 residues. The chain's CDR3 is CASSLGSLNTEAFF. The CDR3 nucleotides read TGTGCCAGCAGTTTGGGGAGCCTGAACACTGAAGCTTTCTTT.

About this clonotype itself: This beta chain turned up in a library designed for alpha chains; as an off-target read, its abundance says little. The V and J genes are TRBV20-1 and TRBJ1-4; tentatively, D is TRBD1 (5 bases). Germline V gene sequence: CDR1 DFQATT, CDR2 SNEGSKA (reference sequence). Trimming left V 3 bases short and J 7 bases short, with 12 bases between. The CDR3 extends over 13 amino acids. The CDR3 DNA sequence: TGCAGTGCTAGGGGGGTGGGAGGTGAAAAACTGTTTTTT. Protein: CSARGVGGEKLFF.

The table lists this clonotype with a few counts. Because the library targeted alpha chains, this beta chain is an off-target read whose size means little. The rearrangement links TRBV3-1 to TRBJ2-2; D is unresolved. This CDR3 is built from 15 residues. The V gene's germline CDR1 is LGHDT and CDR2 YNNKEL (reference sequence). V was trimmed by 2 bases and J by 5 bases, leaving 12 bases between them. The CDR3 sequence: CASSQNERSTGELFF. DNA of the CDR3: TGTGCCAGCAGCCAAAACGAGCGTTCTACCGGGGAGCTGTTTTTT.